This TCR beta chain was documented in a study of shared clonotypes between healthy human individuals. About the research overall: Donor composition was two women and a few men, aged 18 to 49.

The method was immunoSEQ multiplex PCR; TCRdb's version includes in-frame clones alone and lacks a portion of them. The table includes about 1 million clones, 75% detected once. This CDR3 region has 15 residues. Trimming cost V 0 bases and J 0 bases, with 10 bases left between them. Germline V gene sequence: CDR1 SGHRS, CDR2 YFSETQ. Subsets obtained from CD4+ cells comprised CD45RA+ naive and CD45RA-negative memory cells. The sequencing input was memory CD4+ T cells sorted from blood. The subset here: CD45RA-negative fraction. The clonotype comes from a man younger than 35 in good health. The genes are TRBV5-1 and TRBJ2-7, with D unresolved. CDR3 amino acids: CASSLAPTSSYEQYF. DNA for the CDR3: TGCGCCAGCAGCTTGGCCCCGACCAGCTCCTACGAGCAGTACTTC.